This T cell receptor (beta chain) is from a study of T cell repertoires in cytomegalovirus infection. Germline CDR1 reads SEHNR; CDR2 reads FQNEAQ (reference sequence). The CDR3 spans 13 residues. Trimming took 6 bases from V and 6 from J; bases not matched to a gene: 6. TCRdb reanalysed the reads using MiXCR and keeps one entry per CDR3 protein. The table shows some 200,000 distinct CDR3 sequences, with roughly 19% occurring only once. The sample consisted of PBMCs. The sequence was obtained from a human donor in good health (CMV status not recorded). Some clones in this sample may be carry-over from other donors' samples. The chain is built from TRBV7-9 and TRBJ1-2, with 8 bases aligning to TRBD1. The DNA for the CDR3 is TGTGCCAGCAGTATGTCGGGACAGGATGGCTACACCTTC. Translation gives CASSMSGQDGYTF.